Following are 14 T cell receptor gamma chains from one sample sequenced in a study of γδ T cells in repeated Plasmodium falciparum infection. Bulk repertoires came from Vgamma9/Vdelta2+ or Vdelta2-negative gammadelta T cells flow-sorted from PBMC. TCRdb re-processed the multiplex PCR reads using CATT. The sample records tens of thousands of gamma-chain clones, almost 1.5% being singletons. Sample: gamma-delta T cells from blood. The receptors come from a pool of human donors (malaria-infected and uninfected, not separated).

This clone has ten or more counts. Other DNA variants within this sample encode the same CDR3. The genes are TRGV9 and TRGJP. V was pared by 3 bases and J by 7 bases, with 6 bases of the junction left unmatched. Germline CDR1 is GITISATS and CDR2 is ISYDGTV (reference sequence). The length of the CDR3 is 16 residues. As DNA, the CDR3 is TGTGCCTTGTGGGAGTCGCGGGAGTTGGGCAAAAAAATCAAGGTATTT. Encoded protein: CALWESRELGKKIKVF.

This clone has just a few counts. TCRdb's listed protein matches a much larger clone and diverges from this DNA's translation at residue 16, likely through a read error; the protein shown comes from the DNA. For the V gene the call is TRGV9; the J gene has no call. CDR3 length: 18 amino acids. The germline gives CDR1 GITISATS, CDR2 ISYDGTV (reference sequence). The CDR3 nucleotides are TGTGCCTTGTGGGAGGTGCACTTGTCGGAGTTGGGCAAAAAAATCAGGGTATTT. This translates into CALWEVHLSELGKKIRVF.

This clone was seen more than once but under ten times. This DNA translates differently at residue 5 from the TCRdb protein, which is that of a much larger clone; a read error is likely, and the protein shown is the DNA's own translation. The chain carries TRGV3 and TRGJ1 or TRGJ2. No J gene is reported in TCRdb; it was inferred here by comparing the DNA with germline. The CDR3 is 11 amino acids. Germline V gene sequence: CDR1 VTNTFY, CDR2 YDVSTARD (reference sequence). CDR3: CATWNRPGKLF. The CDR3 nucleotides read TGTGCCACCTGGAACAGGCCTGGGAAACTCTTT.

In this sample, this clone turned up a few times. The protein held in TCRdb is that of a much larger clone and does not match this DNA's translation at residue 7, likely because of a read error; the protein shown is translated from the DNA. V is TRGV9 and J is TRGJP. Here the J gene came from matching the DNA to germline, since TCRdb omits it. This CDR3 has 18 residues. Trimming at V came to 2 bases and at J to 9 bases, leaving 13 bases not matched to a gene. Germline V gene data show CDR1 as GITISATS and CDR2 as ISYDGTV (reference sequence). The CDR3 sequence is CALWEARTPRLGKKIKVF. In DNA form, the CDR3 reads TGTGCCTTGTGGGAGGCCCGAACACCCCGGTTGGGCAAAAAAATCAAGGTATTT.

In its sample, this clone was seen many times. The protein TCRdb lists belongs to a much larger clone and differs from this DNA's translation at residue 10, which points to a read error; the protein shown is made from the DNA. The J gene was not called, though the V gene is TRGV3. The CDR3 is 12 amino acids. CDR1 is VTNTFY, CDR2 YDVSTARD, per germline (reference sequence). In DNA, the CDR3 is TGTGCCACCTGGGACAGGGATTGGATCGAGACGTTT. As protein: CATWDRDWIETF.

This clone appeared many times. TCRdb lists the protein of a much larger clone for this DNA, which differs at residue 13, so this is likely a read error; the protein given here is translated from the DNA itself. This chain connects TRGV9 to TRGJP. TCRdb gives no J gene; it was assigned here by matching the DNA to germline. Looked up from germline, CDR1 is GITISATS and CDR2 is ISYDGTV (reference sequence). This CDR3 spans 16 amino acids. CDR3 sequence reads: CALWEAMRKGKKVKVF. CDR3 bases: TGTGCCTTGTGGGAGGCCATGAGAAAGGGCAAAAAAGTCAAGGTATTT.

The sample holds many counts of this clone. TCRdb shows a much larger clone's protein in place of this DNA's translation, and the two differ at residue 4, likely through a read error; the protein shown is translated from the DNA. V and J are TRGV9 and TRGJP. TCRdb is silent on the J gene; assignment here came from matching the DNA to germline. CDR1 is GITISATS and CDR2 is ISYDGTV in the germline V gene (reference sequence). The CDR3 has 17 amino acids. In DNA form, the CDR3 reads TGTGCCTTGCGGGAGACCGACCAAGAGTTGGGCAAAAAAATCAAGGTATTT. Translated, it gives CALRETDQELGKKIKVF.

In regard to this clone: TCRdb pairs this DNA with a much larger clone's protein that differs at residue 5, likely a read error; the protein shown was translated from the DNA. The chain recombines TRGV2 with TRGJ1 or TRGJ2. Because TCRdb records no J gene, it was assigned here through a match of the DNA to germline. The V segment lost 4 bases and the J segment 12 bases; nucleotides outside the gene matches: 12. CDR3 length equals 12 residues. Germline values: CDR1 EGSNGY, CDR2 YDSYNSKV. The CDR3 region has the DNA TGTGCCACCTGGGAATACACTCGGGGGAAACTCTTT. Translation: CATWEYTRGKLF.

This clone appeared many times. With only one base between it and a far larger clone, this is likely a read error. Distinct nucleotide sequences in the sample also encode this CDR3. This chain links TRGV9 with TRGJP. J was trimmed by 6 bases and V by 0 bases; bases with no gene match: 8. Germline lookup yields CDR1 GITISATS and CDR2 ISYDGTV (reference sequence). This CDR3 is 18 amino acids long. The CDR3: CALWEVHESELGKKIKVF. DNA for the CDR3: TGTGCCTTGTGGGAGGTGCACGAATCAGAGTTGGGCAAAAAAATCAAGGTATTT.

This clone has a handful of counts. One base separates it from a far larger clone, so it is likely a read error. V usage is TRGV5 and J usage is TRGJ1 or TRGJ2. The J gene, not given by TCRdb, was assigned here from a germline match of the nucleotide sequence. J was trimmed by 9 bases and V by 6 bases; bases with no gene match: 8. The CDR3 has 11 amino acids. Germline CDR1 VINAFY, CDR2 YDVSNSKD. The DNA of the CDR3 is TGTGCCACCTGGTTCCAGTGTAAGAAACTCTTT. This sequence encodes CATWFQCKKLF.

In its sample, this clone was seen many times. This CDR3 is also generated by other DNA sequences in the sample. The J gene is TRGJ1 or TRGJ2, the V gene TRGV4. Germline CDR1 reads EGSTGY; CDR2 reads YDSYTSSV. Trimming took 1 base from V and 4 from J; bases not matched to a gene: 4. The length of the CDR3 is 13 residues. CDR3: CATWDGFYYKKLF. CDR3 bases: TGTGCCACCTGGGATGGCTTCTATTATAAGAAACTCTTT.

As for this clone: TCRdb's listed protein matches a much larger clone and diverges from this DNA's translation at residue 9, likely through a read error; the protein shown comes from the DNA. The chain recombines TRGV9 with TRGJ1 or TRGJ2. The J gene, missing from TCRdb, was assigned here through DNA to germline matching. From germline, CDR1 is GITISATS and CDR2 ISYDGTV (reference sequence). This CDR3 is 13 amino acids long. The CDR3 protein is CALWERDYCKKLF. In DNA, the CDR3 is TGTGCCTTGTGGGAGAGGGATTATTGTAAGAAACTCTTT.

This clone was counted at least ten times. Translating this DNA gives a protein that differs at residue 4 from the TCRdb one, which belongs to a much larger clone; a read error is likely, and the protein shown is this translation. The chain couples TRGV8 to TRGJ1 or TRGJ2. The J gene was not available in TCRdb and was assigned here by matching the DNA to germline segments. Germline loops: CDR1 VENAVY, CDR2 YDSYNSRV. This CDR3 is built from 13 residues. The CDR3: CATRDASYYKKLF. In DNA form, the CDR3 reads TGTGCCACCCGGGATGCGTCTTATTATAAGAAACTCTTT.

This clone was seen a handful of times. The protein TCRdb lists belongs to a much larger clone and differs from this DNA's translation at residue 7, which points to a read error; the protein shown is made from the DNA. The V gene is TRGV5, the J gene TRGJ1 or TRGJ2. No J segment appears in TCRdb, so it was assigned here by matching the sequence to germline. Germline CDR1 reads VINAFY; CDR2 reads YDVSNSKD. This CDR3 has 14 residues. The trim removed 0 bases at V and 6 bases at J, leaving 8 bases unmatched. CDR3 DNA sequence: TGTGCCACCTGGGACAGGCTAGGTAGTTATAAGAAACTCTTT. It specifies CATWDRLGSYKKLF.